A single sample gave rise to the 31 T cell receptor beta chains below, sequenced in a study of CXCR3-negative and CXCR3-positive naive CD8 T cells. UMI-labeled 5' RACE TRB cDNA libraries were prepared from the cells. From its re-call of the 5' RACE reads, TCRdb lists each CDR3 protein once, without DNA. The table gives 100,000 or so distinct CDR3 sequences; the top ten clones make up over 1.5% of it. Sequenced: naive CXCR3- CD8+ T cells from blood. Subset noted: CD45RO-CCR7+CD27+CD95- naive CD8+ T cells lacking CXCR3 (TNR3-). The source of these receptors is a human donor in good health. Some clones in this sample may be carry-over from other donors' samples.

CDR3 sequence reads: CASSSVPGLNTGELFF. The chain links TRBV11-2 to TRBJ2-2; absent DNA, TCRdb's TRBD2 call cannot be checked. The CDR3 totals 16 residues. Germline lookup yields CDR1 SGHAT and CDR2 FQNNGV.

The J gene is TRBJ2-7, the V gene TRBV29-1; no DNA is available, so the TRBD2 call from TCRdb remains unchecked. Germline V gene lookup returns CDR1 SQVTM and CDR2 ANQGSEA. The CDR3 runs to 13 residues. The CDR3 loop reads CSVTRDYSYEQYF.

This chain's CDR3 is CSVEDRGAHTATGELFF. This chain joins TRBV29-1 and TRBJ2-2; TCRdb gives TRBD1 as the D gene, but with no DNA this cannot be confirmed. In germline, CDR1 is SQVTM, CDR2 ANQGSEA. This CDR3 is built from 17 residues.

The chain couples TRBV7-9 to TRBJ2-1; TCRdb calls TRBD2, which cannot be checked without DNA. In germline, CDR1 is SEHNR, CDR2 FQNEAQ (reference sequence). CDR3 length equals 14 residues. The CDR3 sequence: CASSSGLADGHQFF.

The chain carries TRBV6-4 and TRBJ2-1. Germline V gene data show CDR1 as MRHNA and CDR2 as SNTAGT. This CDR3 contains 13 residues. This chain's CDR3 is CASSSSSLDEQFF.

The V call is TRBV7-9, the J call TRBJ2-7; TCRdb designates TRBD1, a call that cannot be tested without DNA. This CDR3 region has 13 residues. In germline, CDR1 is SEHNR, CDR2 FQNEAQ (reference sequence). The chain's CDR3 is CASSQPGAYEQYF.

This rearrangement joins TRBV7-3 to TRBJ2-3; there is no DNA to check the TCRdb D call of TRBD1. This CDR3 comprises 13 residues. Germline V gene sequence: CDR1 SGHTA, CDR2 FQGTGA. CDR3 loop: CASSPWGADTQYF.

V is TRBV5-1 and J is TRBJ2-2. The CDR3 consists of 17 residues. Germline V gene data show CDR1 as SGHRS and CDR2 as YFSETQ. This CDR3 is CASSFPTNTRETGELFF.

The rearrangement uses TRBV28 and TRBJ2-7; TCRdb designates TRBD1, a call that cannot be tested without DNA. Germline V lookup: CDR1 MDHEN, CDR2 SYDVKM. The CDR3 extends over 13 amino acids. The CDR3 reads CASMSRVAYEQYF.

The chain joins TRBV3-1 to TRBJ2-5. The CDR3 is 14 amino acids. The germline gives CDR1 LGHDT, CDR2 YNNKEL (reference sequence). The CDR3 protein is CASSPQSYQETQYF.

V and J are TRBV30 and TRBJ2-7; without DNA, the TCRdb call of TRBD1 cannot be checked. There are 14 residues in the CDR3. Germline CDR1 reads GTSNPN; CDR2 reads SVGIG (reference sequence). This chain's CDR3 is CAWSRDRGLLEQYF. The entire variable domain, with the rest obtained from reference TRBV30 and TRBJ2-7, is as follows: SQTIHQWPATLVQPVGSPLSLECTVEGTSNPNLYWYRQAAGRGLQLLFYSVGIGQISSEVPQNLSASRPQDRQFILSSKKLLLSDSGFYLCAWSRDRGLLEQYFGPGTRLTVT.

This chain connects TRBV5-1 to TRBJ2-1; the TRBD1 assignment by TCRdb is unverifiable without DNA. From germline, CDR1 is SGHRS and CDR2 YFSETQ. The CDR3 spans 19 residues. The CDR3 is CASSWSSHFSDRDSNEQFF.

The chain joins TRBV7-9 to TRBJ2-7; as DNA is missing, the TRBD1 call by TCRdb cannot be tested. Germline values: CDR1 SEHNR, CDR2 FQNEAQ (reference sequence). The CDR3 runs to 14 residues. CDR3 loop: CASSLAIRVGEQYF.

The gene calls are TRBV28 and TRBJ2-3; TCRdb outputs TRBD1, but without DNA this stays unchecked. The CDR3 spans 12 residues. Germline loops: CDR1 MDHEN, CDR2 SYDVKM. CDR3 residues: CASHQGEDTQYF.

The genes are TRBV6-5 and TRBJ2-2; TCRdb gives TRBD2 as the D gene, but with no DNA this cannot be confirmed. The CDR3 is 16 amino acids. Per germline, CDR1 MNHEY and CDR2 SVGAGI. The CDR3 is CASSYAGGLFGGELFF.

This chain connects TRBV12-3 or TRBV12-4 to TRBJ2-1. This CDR3 has 13 residues. The CDR3 reads CASSDETENEQFF.

The rearrangement uses TRBV5-1 and TRBJ2-1; lacking DNA, the TRBD1 call made by TCRdb goes unchecked. Germline assignment: CDR1 SGHRS and CDR2 YFSETQ. The CDR3 runs to 13 residues. CDR3 protein: CASSFTGDNEQFF.

J is TRBJ2-3 and V is TRBV9. The CDR3 is 15 residues long. Germline CDR1 is SGDLS and CDR2 is YYNGEE. CDR3 sequence: CASSGTELFTDTQYF. The entire variable domain, with the rest obtained from reference TRBV9 and TRBJ2-3, is as follows: DSGVTQTPKHLITATGQRVTLRCSPRSGDLSVYWYQQSLDQGLQFLIQYYNGEERAKGNILERFSAQQFPDLHSELNLSSLELGDSALYFCASSGTELFTDTQYFGPGTRLTVL.

V gene TRBV2 combines with J gene TRBJ2-1; TCRdb returns TRBD1, unconfirmable since there is no DNA. This CDR3 has 12 amino acids. The germline V gene has CDR1 SNHLY and CDR2 FYNNEI. The CDR3 sequence is CAGRDRGNEQFF.

V and J are TRBV7-2 and TRBJ1-1. Per the germline V gene, CDR1 is SGHTA and CDR2 is FQGNSA. This CDR3 contains 12 residues. The CDR3 region is CASSNRGDGAFF.

The chain recombines TRBV5-1 with TRBJ1-6; TCRdb outputs TRBD1, but without DNA this stays unchecked. Germline V gene data show CDR1 as SGHRS and CDR2 as YFSETQ. The CDR3 runs 18 residues. The CDR3 here is CASSNWGQGAQGASPLHF.

The chain is built from TRBV20-1 and TRBJ1-5. CDR1 DFQATT and CDR2 SNEGSKA come from the germline V gene (reference sequence). The CDR3 is made up of 15 amino acids. This chain's CDR3 is CSASEGPYSNQPQHF.

The chain uses TRBV5-6 and TRBJ2-1; TCRdb outputs TRBD2, but without DNA this stays unchecked. CDR3 size: 15 residues. Germline V CDR1 and CDR2: SGHDT, YYEEEE. The CDR3: CASSLATAGYNEQFF.

The chain employs TRBV25-1 and TRBJ2-7; the TCRdb call, TRBD2, lacks DNA for checking. Germline V gene data show CDR1 as MGHDK and CDR2 as SYGVNS. The CDR3 consists of 13 residues. Here the CDR3 reads CASSEFLGHEQYF.

The rearrangement joins TRBV20-1 to TRBJ2-1; TCRdb indicates TRBD1, and absent DNA this call remains unverified. CDR1 DFQATT and CDR2 SNEGSKA come from the germline V gene (reference sequence). The CDR3 contains 15 residues. CDR3 loop: CSAIPGIVSYNEQFF.

The V call is TRBV9, the J call TRBJ2-7. The V gene's germline CDR1 is SGDLS and CDR2 YYNGEE. The CDR3 totals 15 residues. The CDR3 is CASSVAAGSTYEQYF.

The chain carries TRBV29-1 and TRBJ2-3; TCRdb's D call of TRBD1 is untestable without DNA. Germline V gene lookup returns CDR1 SQVTM and CDR2 ANQGSEA. CDR3 length equals 15 residues. CDR3 in amino acids: CSVEEGGWSTDTQYF.

The rearrangement links TRBV29-1 to TRBJ2-5; the D call from TCRdb, TRBD2, cannot be confirmed without DNA. Per germline, CDR1 SQVTM and CDR2 ANQGSEA. There are 15 residues in the CDR3. CDR3 in amino acids: CSGGPTSGNQETQYF. Supplemented by reference TRBV29-1 and TRBJ2-5, the full variable domain reads SAVISQKPSRDICQRGTSLTIQCQVDSQVTMMFWYRQQPGQSLTLIATANQGSEATYESGFVIDKFPISRPNLTFSTLTVSNMSPEDSSIYLCSGGPTSGNQETQYFGPGTRLLVL.

The J gene is TRBJ1-1, the V gene TRBV15. This CDR3 comprises 15 residues. Germline loops: CDR1 LNHNV, CDR2 YYDKDF (reference sequence). The CDR3 here is CATSRDRPGRTEAFF. The full variable domain, rest sourced from reference TRBV15 and TRBJ1-1, is DAMVIQNPRYQVTQFGKPVTLSCSQTLNHNVMYWYQQKSSQAPKLLFHYYDKDFNNEADTPDNFQSRRPNTSFCFLDIRSPGLGDTAMYLCATSRDRPGRTEAFFGQGTRLTVV.

The chain uses TRBV5-6 and TRBJ1-1; TCRdb lists TRBD1, though no DNA is available to test this call. Germline CDR1 is SGHDT and CDR2 is YYEEEE. This CDR3 spans 12 amino acids. CDR3 amino acids: CASSSSGQEAFF.

The chain couples TRBV5-1 to TRBJ2-4; TCRdb gives TRBD2 as the D gene, but with no DNA this cannot be confirmed. The germline gives CDR1 SGHRS, CDR2 YFSETQ. This CDR3 region has 15 residues. CDR3 sequence: CASSKYGGAKNIQYF.